The 21 T cell receptor beta chains presented below share a single source sample, sequenced in a study of blood T cells in healthy people across ages. Alongside a J-beta primer mix, a sample-barcoded 5' primer served in a second PCR lasting roughly 7 to 11 cycles. From the 5' RACE reads, TCRdb called clonotypes with MiXCR, one entry per CDR3 protein. The data contain almost 800,000 distinct CDR3 sequences, 58% of them seen just once; the ten biggest clones take up 22%. The sequenced material came from blood. These receptors originate from a man aged 25 to 40 in good health.

The chain links TRBV20-1 to TRBJ2-7; 7 bases agree with TRBD2. The germline CDR1 and CDR2 sequences are DFQATT and SNEGSKA (reference sequence). The CDR3 length is 16 residues. The trim removed 1 base at V and 4 bases at J, leaving 13 bases unmatched. DNA for the CDR3: TGCAGTGCTAGAGGGTTAGGAGCGGGGAATGTATACGAGCAGTACTTC. Its protein is CSARGLGAGNVYEQYF.

The CDR3 here is CASSLGRSGSSYEQYF. The DNA for the CDR3 is TGTGCCAGCAGCTTAGGTCGGAGCGGAAGCTCCTACGAGCAGTACTTC. The rearrangement links TRBV13 to TRBJ2-7; D may be TRBD2 (5 bases). V lost 0 bases and J 0 bases, leaving 12 bases between the germline ends. CDR3 length: 16 amino acids. Germline V lookup: CDR1 PRHDT, CDR2 FYEKMQ (reference sequence).

The V gene is TRBV20-1, the J gene TRBJ1-2; a possible D gene is TRBD1 (5 bases). Germline V CDR1 and CDR2: DFQATT, SNEGSKA (reference sequence). Trimming removed 3 bases from V and 7 bases from J, with 15 bases in between. CDR3 length equals 13 residues. CDR3 DNA sequence: TGCAGTGCTAGGGGGGATCTGGCGGGTGGCTACACCTTC. Its translation: CSARGDLAGGYTF.

The chain combines TRBV5-1 with TRBJ2-5; 9 bases align to TRBD2. CDR3 length: 16 residues. Germline CDR1 is SGHRS and CDR2 is YFSETQ. J gave up 1 base and V 2 bases, and 6 bases lay outside the gene matches. CDR3 nucleotide sequence: TGCGCCAGCAGCTTTGCGCTAGCGGGGACCCAAGAGACCCAGTACTTC. This codes for CASSFALAGTQETQYF.

This clonotype was observed many times. The chain joins TRBV28 to TRBJ2-5; D possibly matches TRBD1 or TRBD2 (6 bases each). In germline, CDR1 is MDHEN, CDR2 SYDVKM. Trimming removed 6 bases at V and 3 bases at J, with 11 bases between. The CDR3 has 13 amino acids. The CDR3 protein is CASSLGGKETQYF. Here the CDR3 DNA reads TGTGCCAGCAGCTTAGGGGGGAAAGAGACCCAGTACTTC.

The V and J genes are TRBV6-6 and TRBJ1-2, with D tentatively TRBD1 (5 bases). CDR3 length: 12 amino acids. V shed 5 bases and J shed 8 bases, with 12 bases lying between them. Looked up from germline, CDR1 is MNHNY and CDR2 is SVGAGI (reference sequence). CDR3 residues: CASSTFQGGYTF. The DNA of the CDR3 is TGTGCCAGCAGTACCTTCCAGGGCGGCTACACCTTC.

The V and J genes are TRBV12-3 or TRBV12-4 and TRBJ2-7; no definite D call. The V end lost 5 bases, the J end lost 0 bases, and 11 bases lay between the germline ends. CDR3 length: 14 amino acids. The CDR3 DNA reads TGTGCCAGCAGTCCCATGTGGGCCTCCTACGAGCAGTACTTC. The encoded protein is CASSPMWASYEQYF.

Note on this clonotype: A read error may explain this, as a much larger clone is one base away. V is TRBV27 and J is TRBJ2-1; D is ambiguous. V dropped 10 bases and J dropped 12 bases, with 16 bases sitting between them. From germline, CDR1 is MNHEY and CDR2 SMNVEV (reference sequence). The CDR3 has 11 amino acids. The CDR3: CAIATAYGQFF. Here the CDR3 DNA reads TGTGCCATAGCTACGGCGTATGGGCAGTTCTTC.

The chain combines TRBV4-3 with TRBJ2-7; TRBD2 aligns across 8 bases. The J call is doubtful: the DNA matches TRBJ2-5 better. The V gene's germline CDR1 is LGHNA and CDR2 YSLEER. The CDR3 totals 14 residues. The CDR3 DNA reads as TGCGCCAGCAGCCAAGAGACTAGCGTAGAGACCCAGTACTTC. The encoded protein is CASSQETSVETQYF.

This rearrangement joins TRBV20-1 to TRBJ2-1; perhaps TRBD2 as D (5 bases). V was clipped by 0 bases and J by 9 bases, with 12 bases between them. The length of the CDR3 is 13 residues. The germline gives CDR1 DFQATT, CDR2 SNEGSKA (reference sequence). The CDR3 coding sequence is TGCAGTGCTAGAGATTTAAGAGAGGGTGAGCAGTTCTTC. Amino acid sequence: CSARDLREGEQFF.

On this clonotype: A much more abundant neighbour one base away suggests this may be a read error. V is TRBV5-1 and J is TRBJ2-7, with D tentatively TRBD2 (5 bases). The tail of the sequence fits TRBJ2-5 better, so the J call may be wrong. Germline V gives CDR1 SGHRS, CDR2 YFSETQ. This CDR3 region has 14 residues. The CDR3 protein is CASSSVAGDETQYF. The DNA of the CDR3 is TGCGCCAGCAGCTCGGTGGCGGGTGACGAGACCCAGTACTTC.

The rearrangement links TRBV7-2 to TRBJ2-5; D tentatively reads TRBD1 or TRBD2 (6 bases each). Trimming took 3 bases from V and 11 from J, leaving 22 bases between them. The CDR3 is made up of 15 amino acids. Germline V gene lookup returns CDR1 SGHTA and CDR2 FQGNSA. In DNA form, the CDR3 reads TGTGCCAGCAGCTTCGGGGGCCCTACCAACTATGAGCAGTACTTC. Translated, it gives CASSFGGPTNYEQYF. Supplemented by reference TRBV7-2 and TRBJ2-5, the full variable domain reads GAGVSQSPSNKVTEKGKDVELRCDPISGHTALYWYRQSLGQGLEFLIYFQGNSAPDKSGLPSDRFSAERTGGSVSTLTIQRTQQEDSAVYLCASSFGGPTNYEQYFGPGTRLLVL.

V usage is TRBV29-1 and J usage is TRBJ1-2; D is possibly TRBD1 (5 bases). The CDR3 contains 14 residues. With 5 bases removed from V and 5 bases from J, the gap between germline ends came to 18 bases. Germline CDR1 SQVTM, CDR2 ANQGSEA. For the CDR3, the DNA is TGCAGCGTTACGGAACGGGGGGGACGGTATGGCTACACCTTC. Amino acids: CSVTERGGRYGYTF.

V is TRBV4-1 and J is TRBJ2-5; 8 positions match TRBD1. V gave up 6 bases and J gave up 11 bases; unmatched junction bases: 17. The germline CDR1 and CDR2 sequences are MGHRA and YSYEKL. The CDR3 runs to 15 residues. The CDR3 DNA sequence: TGCGCCAGCAGTCCCTCCGGGACAGGACTAAATGAGCAGTACTTC. Residues: CASSPSGTGLNEQYF.

V and J are TRBV6-5 and TRBJ1-5, with TRBD1 as a possible D gene (6 bases). CDR3 length equals 13 residues. Trimming took 5 bases from V and 5 from J, leaving 10 bases between them. Germline values: CDR1 MNHEY, CDR2 SVGAGI. As DNA, the CDR3 is TGTGCCAGCAGTGGACAGTGGGATCAGCCCCAGCATTTT. Protein: CASSGQWDQPQHF.

The chain combines TRBV20-1 with TRBJ2-1; 9 bases align to TRBD2. The CDR3 covers 15 residues. With V trimmed by 6 bases and J by 7 bases, 13 bases remained unmatched. Germline assignment: CDR1 DFQATT and CDR2 SNEGSKA (reference sequence). The CDR3 loop reads CSASAGGNRGNEQFF. The CDR3 DNA sequence: TGCAGTGCCTCGGCGGGGGGGAACCGCGGAAATGAGCAGTTCTTC.

The CDR3, as DNA: TGTGCCAGCAGCTTAAGGCAAGAGACCCAGTACTTC. This codes for CASSLRQETQYF. The J gene is TRBJ2-5, the V gene TRBV11-2; D not resolved. V was shortened by 2 bases and J by 2 bases, with 3 bases between the two germline ends. Per germline, CDR1 SGHAT and CDR2 FQNNGV. This CDR3 is 12 amino acids long.

This chain links TRBV7-9 with TRBJ1-2, with D hard to call. With 2 bases removed from V and 8 bases from J, the gap between germline ends came to 15 bases. The CDR3 runs 14 residues. From germline, CDR1 is SEHNR and CDR2 FQNEAQ (reference sequence). CDR3: CASSLSPGSRGYTF. CDR3 nucleotides: TGTGCCAGCAGCTTATCCCCCGGATCGCGGGGCTACACCTTC.

V usage is TRBV20-1 and J usage is TRBJ2-2; 9 bases agree with TRBD1. Germline V lookup: CDR1 DFQATT, CDR2 SNEGSKA (reference sequence). The CDR3 is made up of 15 amino acids. The junction had 7 bases not matched to a gene; V was cut back by 1 base and J by 7 bases. The CDR3 loop is CSARGEGQGNGELFF. The CDR3 DNA reads as TGCAGTGCTAGAGGGGAGGGACAGGGAAACGGGGAGCTGTTTTTT.

This sequence joins TRBV27 and TRBJ2-7; the match to TRBD2 covers 12 bases. CDR1 is MNHEY and CDR2 is SMNVEV in the germline V gene (reference sequence). This CDR3 has 16 amino acids. With V trimmed by 8 bases and J by 0 bases, 8 bases remained unmatched. CDR3 loop: CASRPGTSGFSYEQYF. DNA for the CDR3: TGTGCCAGCCGACCAGGGACTAGCGGGTTCTCCTACGAGCAGTACTTC.

CDR3 DNA: TGTGCCAGCAGCGACGGACAGGGACCCTACAATGAGCAGTTCTTC. It codes for CASSDGQGPYNEQFF. The gene calls are TRBV11-2 and TRBJ2-1, with 8 positions matching TRBD1. Germline-derived CDR1 and CDR2 are SGHAT and FQNNGV. The J segment lost 2 bases and the V segment lost 5 bases, leaving 5 bases of the junction unmatched. The length of the CDR3 is 15 residues. Filled out from reference TRBV11-2 and TRBJ2-1, the complete variable domain reads EAGVAQSPRYKIIEKRQSVAFWCNPISGHATLYWYQQILGQGPKLLIQFQNNGVVDDSQLPKDRFSAERLKGVDSTLKIQPAKLEDSAVYLCASSDGQGPYNEQFFGPGTRLTVL.